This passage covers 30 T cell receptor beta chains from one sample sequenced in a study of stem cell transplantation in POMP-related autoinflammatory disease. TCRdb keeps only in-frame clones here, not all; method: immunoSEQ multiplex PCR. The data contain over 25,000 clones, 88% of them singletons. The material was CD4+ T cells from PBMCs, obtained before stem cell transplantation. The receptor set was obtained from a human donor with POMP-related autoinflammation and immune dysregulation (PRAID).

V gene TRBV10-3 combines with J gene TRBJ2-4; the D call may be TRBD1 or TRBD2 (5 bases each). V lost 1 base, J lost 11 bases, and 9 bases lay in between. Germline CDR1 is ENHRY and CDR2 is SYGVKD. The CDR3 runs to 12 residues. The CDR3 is CAISEFLGVQYF. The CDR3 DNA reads TGTGCCATCAGTGAGTTCTTGGGGGTTCAGTACTTC.

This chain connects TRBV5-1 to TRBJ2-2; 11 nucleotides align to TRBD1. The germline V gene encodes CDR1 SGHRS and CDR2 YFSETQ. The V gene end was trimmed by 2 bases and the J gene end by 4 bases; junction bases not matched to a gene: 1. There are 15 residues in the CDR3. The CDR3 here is CASSLGTGGTGELFF. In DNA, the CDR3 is TGCGCCAGCAGCTTAGGGACAGGGGGCACCGGGGAGCTGTTTTTT.

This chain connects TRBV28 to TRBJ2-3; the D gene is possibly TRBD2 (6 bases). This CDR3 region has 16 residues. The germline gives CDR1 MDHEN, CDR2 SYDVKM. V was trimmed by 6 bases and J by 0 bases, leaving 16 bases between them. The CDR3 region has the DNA TGTGCCAGCAGCCCGAGCAGCGGGTCTAGCACAGATACGCAGTATTTT. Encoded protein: CASSPSSGSSTDTQYF.

The CDR3 coding sequence is TGTGCCAGCAGCTTAGATCGAGAAAAACTGTTTTTT. This gives the protein CASSLDREKLFF. The genes are TRBV11-2 and TRBJ1-4; D uncertain. Germline values: CDR1 SGHAT, CDR2 FQNNGV. The CDR3 runs 12 residues. V was shortened by 0 bases and J by 8 bases, with 4 bases between the two germline ends.

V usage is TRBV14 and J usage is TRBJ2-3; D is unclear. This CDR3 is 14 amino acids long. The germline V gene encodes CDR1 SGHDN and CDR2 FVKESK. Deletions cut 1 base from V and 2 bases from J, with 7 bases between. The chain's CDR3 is CASSQGLFTDTQYF. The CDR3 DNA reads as TGTGCCAGCAGCCAAGGACTTTTCACAGATACGCAGTATTTT.

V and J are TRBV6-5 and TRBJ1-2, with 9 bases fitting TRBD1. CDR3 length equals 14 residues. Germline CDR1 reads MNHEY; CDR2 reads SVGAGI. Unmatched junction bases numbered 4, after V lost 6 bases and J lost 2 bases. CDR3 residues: CASSRDRENYGYTF. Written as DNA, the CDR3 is TGTGCCAGCAGCAGGGACAGGGAAAACTATGGCTACACCTTC.

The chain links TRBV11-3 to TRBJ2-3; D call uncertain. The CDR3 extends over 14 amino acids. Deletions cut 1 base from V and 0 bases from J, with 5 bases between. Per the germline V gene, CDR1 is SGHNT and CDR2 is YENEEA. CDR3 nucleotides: TGTGCCAGCAGCTTAGCCCCAAGCACAGATACGCAGTATTTT. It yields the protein CASSLAPSTDTQYF. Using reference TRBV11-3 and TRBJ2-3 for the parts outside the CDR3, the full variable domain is EAGVVQSPRYKIIEKKQPVAFWCNPISGHNTLYWYLQNLGQGPELLIRYENEEAVDDSQLPKDRFSAERLKGVDSTLKIQPAELGDSAVYLCASSLAPSTDTQYFGPGTRLTVL.

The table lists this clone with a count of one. The CDR3 DNA reads TGTGCCAGCAGCTTAGAGGCGGGGTCCTACGAGCAGTACTTC. Translating gives CASSLEAGSYEQYF. This chain connects TRBV7-6 to TRBJ2-7; weak D call: TRBD2 (6 bases). Germline CDR1 is SGHVS and CDR2 is FNYEAQ. The V end was cut by 1 base, the J end by 1 base, with 8 bases between. The CDR3 contains 14 residues.

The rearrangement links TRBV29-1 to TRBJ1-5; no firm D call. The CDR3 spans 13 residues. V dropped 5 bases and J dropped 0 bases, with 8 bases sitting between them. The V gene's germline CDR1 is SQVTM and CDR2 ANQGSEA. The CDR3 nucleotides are TGCAGCGTTCTGGGGAATAGCAATCAGCCCCAGCATTTT. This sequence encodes CSVLGNSNQPQHF.

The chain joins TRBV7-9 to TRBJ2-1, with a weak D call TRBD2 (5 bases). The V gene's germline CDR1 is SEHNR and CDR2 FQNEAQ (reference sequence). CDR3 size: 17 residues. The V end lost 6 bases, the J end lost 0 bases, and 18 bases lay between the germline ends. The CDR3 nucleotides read TGTGCCAGCAGTCGTCGAGCAGGACTTACCTCCTACAATGAGCAGTTCTTC. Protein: CASSRRAGLTSYNEQFF.

CDR3 coding DNA: TGTGCCTGGAGTGTCGGGGGCTCCCGCCGTCTCTACGAGCAGTACTTC. It yields the protein CAWSVGGSRRLYEQYF. This chain links TRBV30 with TRBJ2-7; D may match TRBD1 or TRBD2 (6 bases each). V lost 0 bases and J 3 bases, leaving 18 bases between the germline ends. The CDR3 is 16 residues long. Germline CDR1 GTSNPN, CDR2 SVGIG (reference sequence).

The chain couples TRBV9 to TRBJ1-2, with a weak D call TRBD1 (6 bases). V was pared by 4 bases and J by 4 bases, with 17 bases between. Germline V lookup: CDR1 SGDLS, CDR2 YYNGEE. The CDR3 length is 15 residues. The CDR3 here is CASSTVSGDLYGYTF. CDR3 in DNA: TGTGCCAGCAGCACGGTTTCAGGGGACCTCTATGGCTACACCTTC.

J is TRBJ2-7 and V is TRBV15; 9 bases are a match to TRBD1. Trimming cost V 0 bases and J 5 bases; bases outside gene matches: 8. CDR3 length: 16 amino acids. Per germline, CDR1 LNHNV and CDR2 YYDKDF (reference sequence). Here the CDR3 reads CATSRDGTGGTDEQYF. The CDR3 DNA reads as TGTGCCACCAGCAGAGATGGTACAGGGGGCACCGACGAGCAGTACTTC.

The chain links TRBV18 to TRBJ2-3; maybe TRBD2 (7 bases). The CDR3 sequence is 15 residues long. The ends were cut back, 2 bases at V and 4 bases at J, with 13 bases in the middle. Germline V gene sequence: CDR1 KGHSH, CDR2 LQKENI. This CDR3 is CASSPIGGGSDTQYF. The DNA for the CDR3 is TGTGCCAGCTCACCAATTGGCGGGGGCTCAGATACGCAGTATTTT.

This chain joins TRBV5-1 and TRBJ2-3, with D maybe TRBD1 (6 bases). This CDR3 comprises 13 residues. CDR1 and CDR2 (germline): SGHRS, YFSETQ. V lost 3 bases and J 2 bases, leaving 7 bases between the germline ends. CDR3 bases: TGCGCCAGCAGCTGGGACAACACAGATACGCAGTATTTT. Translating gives CASSWDNTDTQYF.

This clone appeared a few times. As DNA, the CDR3 is TGTGCCAGTAGCCAGACAGGGGTTTATTCACCCCTCCACTTT. The encoded protein is CASSQTGVYSPLHF. This chain joins TRBV19 and TRBJ1-6, with 8 bases lining up with TRBD1. This CDR3 spans 14 amino acids. V trimming: 6 bases; J trimming: 8 bases; junction bases outside the gene matches: 6. Germline V gene data show CDR1 as LNHDA and CDR2 as SQIVND (reference sequence).

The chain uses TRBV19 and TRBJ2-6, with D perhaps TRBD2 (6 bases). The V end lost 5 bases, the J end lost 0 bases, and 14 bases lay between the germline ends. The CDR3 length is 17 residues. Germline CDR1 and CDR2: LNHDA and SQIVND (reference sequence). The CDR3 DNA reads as TGTGCCAGTAGTCGGCGGGGACGCAACTCTGGGGCCAACGTCCTGACTTTC. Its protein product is CASSRRGRNSGANVLTF. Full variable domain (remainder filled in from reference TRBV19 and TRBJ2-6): DGGITQSPKYLFRKEGQNVTLSCEQNLNHDAMYWYRQDPGQGLRLIYYSQIVNDFQKGDIAEGYSVSREKKESFPLTVTSAQKNPTAFYLCASSRRGRNSGANVLTFGAGSRLTVL.

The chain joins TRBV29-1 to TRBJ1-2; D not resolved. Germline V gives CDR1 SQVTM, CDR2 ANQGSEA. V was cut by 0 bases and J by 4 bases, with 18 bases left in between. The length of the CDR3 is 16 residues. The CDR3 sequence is CSVEDTNPSSLYGYTF. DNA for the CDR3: TGCAGCGTTGAAGACACCAACCCATCGTCCCTCTATGGCTACACCTTC. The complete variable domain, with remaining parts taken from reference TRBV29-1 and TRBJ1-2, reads SAVISQKPSRDICQRGTSLTIQCQVDSQVTMMFWYRQQPGQSLTLIATANQGSEATYESGFVIDKFPISRPNLTFSTLTVSNMSPEDSSIYLCSVEDTNPSSLYGYTFGSGTRLTVV.

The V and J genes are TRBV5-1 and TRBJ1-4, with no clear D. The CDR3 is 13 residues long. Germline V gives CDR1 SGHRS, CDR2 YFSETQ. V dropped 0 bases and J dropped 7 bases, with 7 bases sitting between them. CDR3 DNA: TGCGCCAGCAGCTTGGGGAAGGCTGAAAAACTGTTTTTT. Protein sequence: CASSLGKAEKLFF.

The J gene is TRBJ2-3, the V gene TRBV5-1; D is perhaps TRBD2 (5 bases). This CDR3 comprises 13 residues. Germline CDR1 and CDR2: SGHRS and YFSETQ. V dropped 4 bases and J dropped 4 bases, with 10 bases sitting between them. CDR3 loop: CASSPRRPDTQYF. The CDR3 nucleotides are TGCGCCAGCAGCCCCCGGAGGCCAGATACGCAGTATTTT.

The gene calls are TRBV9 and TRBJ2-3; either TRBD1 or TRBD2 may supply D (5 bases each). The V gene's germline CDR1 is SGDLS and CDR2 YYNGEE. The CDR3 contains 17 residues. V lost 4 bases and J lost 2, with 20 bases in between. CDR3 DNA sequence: TGTGCCAGCAGCCCCCGTGACGGGACCATCACCACAGATACGCAGTATTTT. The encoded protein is CASSPRDGTITTDTQYF.

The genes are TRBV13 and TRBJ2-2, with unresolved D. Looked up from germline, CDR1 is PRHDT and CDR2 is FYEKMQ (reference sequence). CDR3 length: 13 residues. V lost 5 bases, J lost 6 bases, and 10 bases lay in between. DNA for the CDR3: TGTGCCAGCAGCGACCGGGTGGCCGGGGAGCTGTTTTTT. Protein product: CASSDRVAGELFF.

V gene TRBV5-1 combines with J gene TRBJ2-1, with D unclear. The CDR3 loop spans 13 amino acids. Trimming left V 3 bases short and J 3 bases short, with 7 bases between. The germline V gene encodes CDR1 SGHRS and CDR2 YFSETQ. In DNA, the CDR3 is TGCGCCAGCAGCTACTCCGACTACAATGAGCAGTTCTTC. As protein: CASSYSDYNEQFF.

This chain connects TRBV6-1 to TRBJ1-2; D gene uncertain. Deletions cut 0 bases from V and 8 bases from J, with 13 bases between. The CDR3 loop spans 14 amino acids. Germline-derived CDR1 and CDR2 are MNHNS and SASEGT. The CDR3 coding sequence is TGTGCCAGCAGTGAAGCTTTCGACTTGAGGGGCTACACCTTC. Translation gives CASSEAFDLRGYTF.

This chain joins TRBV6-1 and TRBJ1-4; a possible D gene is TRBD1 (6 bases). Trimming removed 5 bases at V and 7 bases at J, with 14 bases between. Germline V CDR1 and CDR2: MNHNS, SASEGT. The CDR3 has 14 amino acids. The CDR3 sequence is CASSRVQGSEKLFF. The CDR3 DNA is TGTGCCAGCAGTCGAGTACAGGGCAGTGAAAAACTGTTTTTT.

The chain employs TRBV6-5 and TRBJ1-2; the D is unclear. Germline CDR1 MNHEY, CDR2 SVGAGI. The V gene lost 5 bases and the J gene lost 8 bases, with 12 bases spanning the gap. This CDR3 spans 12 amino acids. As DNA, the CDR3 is TGTGCCAGCAGTACTAGGGCGTCCGGCTACACCTTC. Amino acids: CASSTRASGYTF.

The CDR3 DNA reads TGCAGTTTGGCACGAAACACTGAAGCTTTCTTT. Translation: CSLARNTEAFF. The chain links TRBV20-1 to TRBJ1-1, with D hard to call. V was clipped by 8 bases and J by 2 bases, with 9 bases between them. CDR1 and CDR2 from the germline V gene are DFQATT and SNEGSKA (reference sequence). The CDR3 consists of 11 residues.

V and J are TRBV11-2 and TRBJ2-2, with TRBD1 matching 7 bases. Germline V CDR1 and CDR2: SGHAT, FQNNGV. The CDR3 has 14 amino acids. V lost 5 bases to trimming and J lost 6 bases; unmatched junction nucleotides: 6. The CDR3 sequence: CASSNTGVPGELFF. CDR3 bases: TGTGCCAGCAGCAATACAGGGGTCCCCGGGGAGCTGTTTTTT.

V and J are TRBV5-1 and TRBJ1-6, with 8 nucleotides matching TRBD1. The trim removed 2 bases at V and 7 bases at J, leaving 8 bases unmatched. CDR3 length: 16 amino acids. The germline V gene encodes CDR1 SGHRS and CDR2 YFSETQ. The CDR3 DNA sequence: TGCGCCAGCAGCTTATACTCAGGGGGCTCGAATTCACCCCTCCACTTT. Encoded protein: CASSLYSGGSNSPLHF.

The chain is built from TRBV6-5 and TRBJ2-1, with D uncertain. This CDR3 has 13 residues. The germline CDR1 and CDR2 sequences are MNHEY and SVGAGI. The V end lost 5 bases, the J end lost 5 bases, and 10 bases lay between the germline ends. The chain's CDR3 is CASSPASHNEQFF. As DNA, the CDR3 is TGTGCCAGCAGTCCCGCCAGCCACAATGAGCAGTTCTTC.